Listed below are T cell receptor beta chains from one sample, sequenced in a study of blood T cell repertoires in COVID-19. The assay was immunoSEQ multiplex PCR, and TCRdb's table has in-frame clones only and misses some. The sample shows 450,000 to 500,000 clones, 75% to 90% of them seen only once. What was sequenced was PBMCs or T cells enriched from blood (not recorded which). The receptor source for this set is a woman aged 60-70 years who had recovered from COVID-19. Each CDR3 is given with its conserved first and last residue. A D gene is named only where the DNA matches it firmly. Part of the rows lack a size; the others show once, few, many or a class for expanded clones.

clone_size j_call d_call v_call cdr3_nt cdr3_aa
- TRBJ2-2 - TRBV5-4 TGTGCCAGCAGCTCGCACTTGGACACCGGGGAGCTGTTTTTT CASSSHLDTGELFF
- TRBJ2-7 - TRBV12-3/TRBV12-4 TGTGCCAGCAGTTTCTCTGGAGCCTACGAGCAGTACTTC CASSFSGAYEQYF
- TRBJ2-5 TRBD1 TRBV29-1 TGCAGCGTTGCAAGAGGGACAGGGGGCTGGGAGACCCAGTACTTC CSVARGTGGWETQYF
- TRBJ1-6 TRBD1 TRBV5-6 TGTGCCAGCAGCCTGGAAAAACCGGGACAGGGTAGAAATTCACCCCTCCACTTT CASSLEKPGQGRNSPLHF
- TRBJ2-1 - TRBV25-1 TGTGCCAGCAGTGATTTCAGGGGAAACTCCTACAATGAGCAGTTCTTC CASSDFRGNSYNEQFF
- TRBJ2-1 - TRBV5-1 TGCGCCAGCAGCTTGGGACAGGAATACAATGAGCAGTTCTTC CASSLGQEYNEQFF
- TRBJ2-2 - TRBV2 TGTGCCAGGAGTACAACTAGAAACACCGGGGAGCTGTTTTTT CARSTTRNTGELFF
- TRBJ1-3 - TRBV2 TGTGCCAGCAGTGACGGCGGCGTCTCTGGAAACACCATATATTTT CASSDGGVSGNTIYF
- TRBJ1-2 - TRBV5-1 TGCGCCAGCAGCTTTCCAGGGCAGAAGGGCTATGGCTACACCTTC CASSFPGQKGYGYTF
- TRBJ1-6 TRBD1 TRBV6-1 TGTGCCAGCAGTGAAGGGAGACAGGGGAATTCACCCCTCCACTTT CASSEGRQGNSPLHF
- TRBJ1-6 - TRBV19 TGTGCCAGTAGGGCCCTGGCTTCCCCATATTCACCCCTCCACTTT CASRALASPYSPLHF
- TRBJ1-5 - TRBV6-6 TGTGCCAGCAGACCGGGGGGTAGCAATCAGCCCCAGCATTTT CASRPGGSNQPQHF
- TRBJ2-5 - TRBV2 TGTGCCAGCAGTGAATTGGATACAGGGACCCAGTACTTC CASSELDTGTQYF
- TRBJ2-7 TRBD1 TRBV2 TGTGCCAGCAGTTCCACAGGGGACCGTACCTACGAGCAGTACTTC CASSSTGDRTYEQYF
- TRBJ1-6 - TRBV10-3 TGTGCCATCAGTGAGTCAGGACAGTACTCCTATAATTCACCCCTCCACTTT CAISESGQYSYNSPLHF
once TRBJ1-2 TRBD1 TRBV6-5 TGTGCCAGCAGTTTATATGGGGGACAGACTAACTATGGCTACACCTTC CASSLYGGQTNYGYTF
- TRBJ1-1 - TRBV11-3 TGTGCCAGCAGCTTAGGCGACACTGAAGCTTTCTTT CASSLGDTEAFF
few TRBJ2-6 TRBD1 TRBV6-2/TRBV6-3 TGTGCCAGCAGTTACCGGCGGGGACAGGGGATTAGAAGCTCTGGGGCCAACGTCCTGACTTTC CASSYRRGQGIRSSGANVLTF
- TRBJ2-7 - TRBV5-5 TGTGCCAGCAGCCCACAGGGCACCTACGAGCAGTACTTC CASSPQGTYEQYF
- TRBJ1-2 - TRBV19 TGTGCCAGTACCCCTGGAACAGGGCCCTATTATGGCTACACCTTC CASTPGTGPYYGYTF
- TRBJ1-4 - TRBV5-1 TGCGCCAGCAGCGTTTTTGGAGGGGCGACTAATGAAAAACTGTTTTTT CASSVFGGATNEKLFF
- TRBJ2-7 - TRBV7-2 TGTGCCAGCAGCTTAGGGGTCGGGAGCTCCTACGAGCAGTACTTC CASSLGVGSSYEQYF
- TRBJ1-4 TRBD1 TRBV19 TGTGCCAGTAGTACCTTGTATACAGGGGATAATGGTGAAAAACTGTTTTTT CASSTLYTGDNGEKLFF
- TRBJ1-2 - TRBV5-1 TGCGCCAGCAGCCCTGCAGCCAGGGCCTCTAAAGGCTACACCTTC CASSPAARASKGYTF
- TRBJ2-2 TRBD2 TRBV10-3 TGTGCCAGTACTGGACTAGCGGGGAAGAAGGCCGGGGAGCTGTTTTTT CASTGLAGKKAGELFF
- TRBJ1-5 - TRBV19 TGTGCCAGTAGTATTGGGTTTAGCCAGCCCCAGCATTTT CASSIGFSQPQHF
- TRBJ2-3 - TRBV11-2 TGTGCCAGCAGTTCCCGCGGTTTCCTCACAGATACGCAGTATTTT CASSSRGFLTDTQYF
- TRBJ1-3 - TRBV7-8 TGTGCCAGCAGCTTAGTGAGGGGAAACACCATATATTTT CASSLVRGNTIYF
- TRBJ1-2 TRBD1 TRBV5-1 TGCGCCAGCAGTCTACAGGGGGCTGCTACTAACTATGGCTACACCTTC CASSLQGAATNYGYTF
- TRBJ2-7 TRBD2 TRBV5-1 TGCGCCAGCGGGGGACTAGCGGGCTCGAACGAGCAGTACTTC CASGGLAGSNEQYF
- TRBJ2-7 - TRBV7-9 TGTGCCAGCAGCTCGACTAGAGCCTACGAGCAGTACTTC CASSSTRAYEQYF
- TRBJ2-2 - TRBV9 TGTGCCAGCAGCGTAAAAGGGGCCGGGGAGCTGTTTTTT CASSVKGAGELFF
- TRBJ1-6 - TRBV9 TGTGCCAGCAGCGTATTAGTCAATAATTCACCCCTCCACTTT CASSVLVNNSPLHF
- TRBJ1-2 - TRBV29-1 TGCAGCGTTGTGCAGTGGACACCGGGGGGTGGCTACACCTTC CSVVQWTPGGGYTF
- TRBJ1-6 TRBD1 TRBV3-1/TRBV3-2 TGTGCCAGCAGCCTGTGGGGACAGGGAAATTCACCCCTCCACTTT CASSLWGQGNSPLHF
- TRBJ2-5 - TRBV4-2 TGTGCCAGCAGCCAAGATACTAGCTTAGAGACCCAGTACTTC CASSQDTSLETQYF
- TRBJ2-5 - TRBV5-1 TGCGCCAGCAGCTTGCAATCCAGAGAGGAAGAGACCCAGTACTTC CASSLQSREEETQYF
- TRBJ1-1 - TRBV29-1 TGCACCGGAGGGGGGGGAACTGAAGCTTTCTTT CTGGGGTEAFF
few TRBJ2-2 TRBD1 TRBV2 TGTGCCAGCAGCGGACAGGGAGTAAAAACCGGGGAGCTGTTTTTT CASSGQGVKTGELFF
- TRBJ1-2 - TRBV5-1 TGCGCCAGCAGCTTGGACATCCAGGATGGCTACACCTTC CASSLDIQDGYTF
- TRBJ1-2 TRBD1 TRBV29-1 TGCAGCGTCCGTGGACAGGGCAGATATGGCTACACCTTC CSVRGQGRYGYTF